Listed below are T cell receptor beta chains from one sample, sequenced in a study of T cell responses to AZD1222 COVID-19 vaccine. Only in-frame clones appear in the TCRdb table, and some are missing; sequencing was by immunoSEQ multiplex PCR. This table holds more than 75,000 clones, 85% to 90% found once. This specimen consisted of peripheral blood, obtained 28 days after the second AZD1222 dose. These TCRs come from an adult who received the AZD1222 COVID-19 vaccine. CDR3s include the opening cysteine and the closing phenylalanine or tryptophan. A D gene is named only where the DNA matches it firmly. The size entry is marked missing in some rows and otherwise reads once, few, many or a size class.

clone_size,d_call,v_call,j_call,cdr3_aa,cdr3_nt
.,.,TRBV3-1/TRBV3-2,TRBJ2-1,CASSQDLDYYNEQFF,TGTGCCAGCAGCCAAGATTTGGACTACTACAATGAGCAGTTCTTC
.,TRBD2,TRBV28,TRBJ2-3,CASSGGTSGSFGDTQYF,TGTGCCAGCAGTGGCGGGACTAGCGGGAGCTTTGGAGATACGCAGTATTTT
.,.,TRBV28,TRBJ2-3,CASSGTPFGTQYF,TGTGCCAGCAGTGGAACCCCTTTTGGTACGCAGTATTTT
many,TRBD1,TRBV15,TRBJ1-1,CATSKQGASAFF,TGTGCCACCAGCAAACAGGGGGCGTCAGCTTTCTTT
.,.,TRBV4-3,TRBJ2-7,CASSQDTSRPPYEQYF,TGCGCCAGCAGCCAAGACACTAGCCGACCACCCTACGAGCAGTACTTC
.,TRBD1,TRBV27,TRBJ2-1,CASSPFRGSSYNEQFF,TGTGCCAGCAGTCCTTTCAGGGGGAGCTCCTACAATGAGCAGTTCTTC
.,.,TRBV5-6,TRBJ2-3,CASSQGLKPFTDTQYF,TGTGCCAGCAGCCAAGGACTAAAACCCTTCACAGATACGCAGTATTTT
.,.,TRBV27,TRBJ2-2,CASSLGQGTGELFF,TGTGCCAGCAGTTTAGGGCAGGGAACCGGGGAGCTGTTTTTT
.,.,TRBV7-2,TRBJ2-1,CASSLTDLVEQFF,TGTGCCAGCAGCCTAACAGACTTGGTTGAGCAGTTCTTC
.,.,TRBV19,TRBJ1-3,CASSIDRSSGNTIYF,TGTGCCAGTTCTATCGACCGGAGCTCTGGAAACACCATATATTTT
.,TRBD2,TRBV19,TRBJ2-1,CASSLRLAGGLLGPSGEQFF,TGTGCCAGTAGTCTCCGACTAGCGGGAGGCCTTTTGGGACCCTCTGGTGAGCAGTTCTTC
.,.,TRBV28,TRBJ1-3,CASSNLPGNTIYF,TGTGCCAGCAGCAACTTACCTGGAAACACCATATATTTT
.,.,TRBV11-2,TRBJ1-4,CASSLQGLTTNEKLFF,TGTGCCAGCAGCTTACAGGGGTTAACAACTAATGAAAAACTGTTTTTT
once,.,TRBV7-9,TRBJ2-1,CASSFISSDNEQFF,TGTGCCAGCAGCTTTATCTCCTCCGACAATGAGCAGTTCTTC
.,.,TRBV7-3,TRBJ1-5,CASSSQEGWPQHF,TGTGCCAGCAGCTCCCAAGAGGGTTGGCCCCAGCATTTT
.,.,TRBV6-5,TRBJ1-2,CASSYSRDVWGYTF,TGTGCCAGCAGTTACTCGAGGGACGTCTGGGGCTACACCTTC
.,TRBD2,TRBV29-1,TRBJ2-1,CSAQNSGGVRASEQFF,TGCAGCGCACAAAATTCTGGGGGGGTCCGCGCAAGTGAGCAGTTCTTC
.,.,TRBV2,TRBJ2-1,CASLGTRGYNEQFF,TGTGCCAGCCTCGGGACTCGCGGTTACAATGAGCAGTTCTTC
.,TRBD2,TRBV6-1,TRBJ2-7,CASSEAGLAAFYEQYF,TGTGCCAGCAGTGAAGCGGGACTAGCGGCGTTCTACGAGCAGTACTTC
.,TRBD1,TRBV5-1,TRBJ2-7,CASSGGTGYEQYF,TGCGCCAGCAGCGGGGGGACAGGCTACGAGCAGTACTTC
.,TRBD1,TRBV29-1,TRBJ1-6,CSVGDRFESPLHF,TGCAGCGTGGGGGACAGGTTTGAGTCACCCCTCCACTTT
.,TRBD2,TRBV6-1,TRBJ2-1,CASSELAGGYNEQFF,TGTGCCAGCAGTGAACTAGCGGGAGGTTACAATGAGCAGTTCTTC
.,.,TRBV6-5,TRBJ2-1,CASSYGYEQFF,TGTGCCAGCAGTTACGGGTATGAGCAGTTCTTC
.,TRBD1,TRBV9,TRBJ2-3,CASSGDRGRMGTDTQYF,TGTGCCAGCAGCGGTGACAGGGGCAGGATGGGCACAGATACGCAGTATTTT
.,.,TRBV7-9,TRBJ2-2,CASTAPLGELFF,TGTGCCAGCACCGCCCCGTTAGGGGAGCTGTTTTTT
.,TRBD1,TRBV6-5,TRBJ2-2,CAVPGQGLGELFF,TGTGCCGTGCCGGGACAGGGCCTCGGGGAGCTGTTTTTT
.,TRBD2,TRBV3-1/TRBV3-2,TRBJ2-3,CASSQRTSGRTNTQYF,TGTGCCAGCAGCCAGAGGACTAGCGGGAGGACAAATACGCAGTATTTT
.,TRBD1,TRBV5-8,TRBJ1-5,CASSFGQGGISNQPQHF,TGTGCCAGCAGCTTCGGTCAGGGGGGAATTAGCAATCAGCCCCAGCATTTT
.,.,TRBV6-5,TRBJ1-1,CASSPFGANTEAFF,TGTGCCAGCAGCCCCTTCGGGGCCAACACTGAAGCTTTCTTT
.,TRBD2,TRBV29-1,TRBJ2-1,CSVEGGLAGGNEQFF,TGCAGCGTTGAGGGAGGACTAGCGGGGGGTAATGAGCAGTTCTTC
.,TRBD2,TRBV7-2,TRBJ2-1,CASSLGVSGRINEQFF,TGTGCCAGCAGCTTAGGGGTTAGCGGGAGGATTAATGAGCAGTTCTTC
.,.,TRBV14,TRBJ2-1,CASSQDLPRANEQFF,TGTGCCAGCAGCCAAGATCTTCCCAGGGCCAATGAGCAGTTCTTC
once,.,TRBV4-1,TRBJ2-3,CASSFRTLDTQYF,TGCGCCAGCAGCTTCCGGACTTTAGATACGCAGTATTTT
.,TRBD2,TRBV19,TRBJ2-1,CASSMGLAGGPLNEQFF,TGTGCCAGTAGTATGGGACTAGCGGGAGGGCCGCTCAATGAGCAGTTCTTC
.,TRBD2,TRBV7-2,TRBJ2-1,CASSLPGLAEVYNEQFF,TGTGCCAGCAGCTTACCGGGACTAGCGGAGGTCTACAATGAGCAGTTCTTC
.,TRBD2,TRBV6-5,TRBJ2-1,CASSYSSGGPGEQFF,TGTGCCAGCAGTTACTCGTCGGGAGGGCCGGGGGAGCAGTTCTTC
.,.,TRBV5-1,TRBJ2-7,CASSPPSADEQYF,TGCGCCAGCAGCCCCCCTTCCGCTGACGAGCAGTACTTC
.,.,TRBV11-2,TRBJ1-5,CASSRQVNQPQHF,TGTGCCAGCAGCCGACAGGTTAATCAGCCCCAGCATTTT
.,.,TRBV9,TRBJ2-3,CASSVRGASGTDTQYF,TGTGCCAGCAGCGTTCGGGGGGCGTCCGGGACAGATACGCAGTATTTT
.,TRBD2,TRBV7-6,TRBJ2-2,CASRFSGTNTGELFF,TGTGCCAGCAGATTTAGCGGGACGAACACCGGGGAGCTGTTTTTT
.,TRBD2,TRBV7-9,TRBJ2-2,CASSQPSGRGTGELFF,TGTGCCAGCAGCCAACCTAGCGGGAGGGGTACCGGGGAGCTGTTTTTT
once,TRBD2,TRBV6-5,TRBJ2-7,CASSYRAGGPLEQYF,TGTGCCAGCAGTTACCGAGCGGGAGGGCCACTCGAGCAGTACTTC
.,.,TRBV29-1,TRBJ1-1,CSVVLMLNTEAFF,TGCAGCGTTGTCCTTATGCTGAACACTGAAGCTTTCTTT
once,TRBD1,TRBV10-1,TRBJ2-7,CASSESRGQGYEQYF,TGCGCCAGCAGTGAGAGTAGGGGACAGGGCTACGAGCAGTACTTC
.,.,TRBV4-2,TRBJ2-5,CASSQTMGETQYF,TGTGCCAGCAGCCAGACTATGGGAGAGACCCAGTACTTC
.,.,TRBV2,TRBJ1-2,CASRVKANYGYTF,TGTGCCAGCAGAGTCAAAGCTAACTATGGCTACACCTTC
.,TRBD1,TRBV12-3/TRBV12-4,TRBJ2-1,CASGGTDQFF,TGTGCCAGTGGTGGGACAGATCAGTTCTTC
.,.,TRBV6-6,TRBJ2-7,CASSYGDVRSYEQYF,TGTGCCAGCAGTTACGGGGACGTTCGCTCCTACGAGCAGTACTTC
.,TRBD2,TRBV5-1,TRBJ2-7,CASSPTSGRIDEQYF,TGCGCCAGCAGCCCAACTAGCGGGAGGATCGACGAGCAGTACTTC
.,.,TRBV5-1,TRBJ1-1,CASSYGNRMNTEAFF,TGCGCCAGCAGCTATGGGAACCGCATGAACACTGAAGCTTTCTTT
.,.,TRBV6-5,TRBJ2-3,CASRGTYTDTQYF,TGTGCCAGCAGAGGGACCTACACAGATACGCAGTATTTT
.,.,TRBV11-2,TRBJ2-3,CASSHAGSQADTQYF,TGTGCCAGCAGCCATGCGGGGAGCCAGGCGGATACGCAGTATTTT
.,.,TRBV19,TRBJ2-7,CASSRLATGKNEQYF,TGTGCCAGTAGTAGGCTTGCAACAGGGAAGAACGAGCAGTACTTC